This is a list of T cell receptor beta chains from one sample in a study of regulatory dendritic cells for organ transplantation. TCRdb's copy holds only in-frame clones and misses some; the assay was immunoSEQ multiplex PCR. The data show approximately 4,300 clones, about three fifths seen once. These receptors lack a known antigen. Sequenced input: memory CD8+ T cells from blood cultured with regulatory dendritic cells. The receptors originated from a human donor in good health. Both conserved end residues are part of each CDR3. Fields, in order: clone size, V gene, D gene, J gene, CDR3 protein, CDR3 DNA. A D gene is named only where the DNA matches it firmly. Part of the rows lack a size; the others show once, few, many or a class for expanded clones.

.	TRBV11-2	TRBD1	TRBJ2-7	CASSLADRVDEQYF	TGTGCCAGCAGCTTAGCCGACAGGGTAGATGAGCAGTACTTC
.	TRBV6-5	.	TRBJ2-2	CASSYSRGSGELFF	TGTGCCAGCAGTTACTCGAGGGGGTCCGGGGAGCTGTTTTTT
.	TRBV6-1	.	TRBJ1-3	CASFSLATGNTIYF	TGTGCCAGCTTCTCTCTCGCGACTGGAAACACCATATATTTT
medium-sized	TRBV6-1	TRBD2	TRBJ2-7	CASSETASGGYEQYF	TGTGCCAGCAGTGAAACGGCTAGCGGGGGCTACGAGCAGTACTTC
.	TRBV4-2	.	TRBJ2-5	CASSREEGPPHF	TGTGCCAGCAGCCGCGAGGAGGGACCGCCCCACTTC
few	TRBV7-9	.	TRBJ1-5	CASSPSGNQPQHF	TGTGCCAGCAGCCCGTCCGGCAATCAGCCCCAGCATTTT
.	TRBV7-9	.	TRBJ2-2	CASSLTPGTGELFF	TGTGCCAGCAGCTTAACCCCAGGCACCGGGGAGCTGTTTTTT
.	TRBV9	.	TRBJ1-2	CASSPTGTPGVGYTF	TGTGCCAGCAGCCCCACCGGGACACCTGGCGTAGGCTACACCTTC
.	TRBV7-8	.	TRBJ1-2	CASSLEPGLYGYTF	TGTGCCAGCAGCTTAGAGCCAGGGTTGTATGGCTACACCTTC
.	TRBV6-4	TRBD1	TRBJ1-1	CASSDSGGQGNTEAFF	TGTGCCAGCAGTGACTCAGGGGGACAGGGGAACACTGAAGCTTTCTTT
.	TRBV4-3	.	TRBJ1-2	CASSQDRGYGYTF	TGCGCCAGCAGCCAAGATAGGGGATATGGCTACACCTTC
.	TRBV7-8	TRBD1	TRBJ1-1	CASSPQGGTEAFF	TGTGCCAGCAGTCCTCAGGGGGGCACTGAAGCTTTCTTT
.	TRBV5-1	.	TRBJ2-5	CASSLDRTQETQYF	TGCGCCAGCAGCTTGGACAGGACCCAAGAGACCCAGTACTTC
few	TRBV6-4	.	TRBJ2-3	CASSPMTSPTDTQYF	TGTGCCAGCAGTCCGATGACTAGTCCCACAGATACGCAGTATTTT